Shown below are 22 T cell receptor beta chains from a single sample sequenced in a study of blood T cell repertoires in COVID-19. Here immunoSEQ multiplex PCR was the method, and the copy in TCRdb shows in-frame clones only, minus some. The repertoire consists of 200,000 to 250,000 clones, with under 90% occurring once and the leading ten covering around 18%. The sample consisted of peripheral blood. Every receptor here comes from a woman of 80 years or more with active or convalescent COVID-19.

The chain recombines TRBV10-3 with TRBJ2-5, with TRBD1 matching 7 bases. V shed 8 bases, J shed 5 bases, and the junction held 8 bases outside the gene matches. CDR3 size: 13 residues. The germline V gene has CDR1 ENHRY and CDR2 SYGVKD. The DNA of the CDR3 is TGTGCCATCCGAGGGACAGAGGAGGAGACCCAGTACTTC. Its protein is CAIRGTEEETQYF.

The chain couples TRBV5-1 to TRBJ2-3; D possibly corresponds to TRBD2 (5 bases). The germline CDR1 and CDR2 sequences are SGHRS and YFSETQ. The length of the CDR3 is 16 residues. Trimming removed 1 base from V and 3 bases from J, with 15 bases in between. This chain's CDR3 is CASSLLTTSSTDTQYF. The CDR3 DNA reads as TGCGCCAGCAGCTTGTTGACTACTTCGAGTACAGATACGCAGTATTTT. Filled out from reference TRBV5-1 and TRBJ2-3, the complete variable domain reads KAGVTQTPRYLIKTRGQQVTLSCSPISGHRSVSWYQQTPGQGLQFLFEYFSETQRNKGNFPGRFSGRQFSNSRSEMNVSTLELGDSALYLCASSLLTTSSTDTQYFGPGTRLTVL.

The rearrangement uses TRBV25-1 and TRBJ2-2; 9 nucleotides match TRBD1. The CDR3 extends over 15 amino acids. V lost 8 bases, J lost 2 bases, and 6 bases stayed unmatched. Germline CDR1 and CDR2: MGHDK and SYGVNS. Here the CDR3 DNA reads TGTGCCAGCCGGCCGGGACAGGGTAACACCGGGGAGCTGTTTTTT. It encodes CASRPGQGNTGELFF.

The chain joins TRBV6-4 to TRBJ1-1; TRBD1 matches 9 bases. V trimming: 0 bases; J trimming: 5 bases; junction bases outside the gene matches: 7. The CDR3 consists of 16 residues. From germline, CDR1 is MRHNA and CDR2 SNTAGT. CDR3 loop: CASSDSMGQGLTEAFF. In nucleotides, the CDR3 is TGTGCCAGCAGTGACTCAATGGGACAGGGATTGACTGAAGCTTTCTTT.

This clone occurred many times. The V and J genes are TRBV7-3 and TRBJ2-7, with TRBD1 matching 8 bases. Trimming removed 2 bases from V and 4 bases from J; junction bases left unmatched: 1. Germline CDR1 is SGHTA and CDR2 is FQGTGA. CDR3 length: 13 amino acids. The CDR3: CASSLRQGYEQYF. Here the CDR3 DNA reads TGTGCCAGCAGCTTACGACAGGGGTACGAGCAGTACTTC.

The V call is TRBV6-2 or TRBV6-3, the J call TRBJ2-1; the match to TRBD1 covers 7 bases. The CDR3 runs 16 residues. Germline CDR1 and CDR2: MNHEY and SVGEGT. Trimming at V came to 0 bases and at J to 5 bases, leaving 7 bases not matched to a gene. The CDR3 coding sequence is TGTGCCAGCAGTTACTCGGGGCTGGGACAGAACAATGAGCAGTTCTTC. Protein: CASSYSGLGQNNEQFF.

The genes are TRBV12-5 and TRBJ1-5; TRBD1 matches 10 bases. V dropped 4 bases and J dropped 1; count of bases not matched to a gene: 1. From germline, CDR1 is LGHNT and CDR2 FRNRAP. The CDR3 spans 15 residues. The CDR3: CASGSGQGSNQPQHF. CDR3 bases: TGTGCTAGTGGTTCGGGACAGGGGAGCAATCAGCCCCAGCATTTT. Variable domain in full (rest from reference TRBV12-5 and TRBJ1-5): DARVTQTPRHKVTEMGQEVTMRCQPILGHNTVFWYRQTMMQGLELLAYFRNRAPLDDSGMPKDRFSAEMPDATLATLKIQPSEPRDSAVYFCASGSGQGSNQPQHFGDGTRLSIL.

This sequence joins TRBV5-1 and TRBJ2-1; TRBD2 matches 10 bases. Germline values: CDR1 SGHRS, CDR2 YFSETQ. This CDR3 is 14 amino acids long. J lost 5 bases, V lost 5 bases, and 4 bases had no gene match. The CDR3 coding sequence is TGCGCCAGCAGAAGGACTAGCGGAGACAATGAGCAGTTCTTC. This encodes CASRRTSGDNEQFF.

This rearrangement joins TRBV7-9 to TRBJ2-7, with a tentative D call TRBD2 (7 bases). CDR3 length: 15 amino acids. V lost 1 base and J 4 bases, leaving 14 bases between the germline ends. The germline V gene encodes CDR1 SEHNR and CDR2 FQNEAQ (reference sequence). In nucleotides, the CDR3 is TGTGCCAGCAGCTTAGGGGCAGGGGAGGGGTACGAGCAGTACTTC. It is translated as CASSLGAGEGYEQYF. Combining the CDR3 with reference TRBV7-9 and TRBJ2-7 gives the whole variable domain DTGVSQNPRHKITKRGQNVTFRCDPISEHNRLYWYRQTLGQGPEFLTYFQNEAQLEKSRLLSDRFSAERPKGSFSTLEIQRTEQGDSAMYLCASSLGAGEGYEQYFGPGTRLTVT.

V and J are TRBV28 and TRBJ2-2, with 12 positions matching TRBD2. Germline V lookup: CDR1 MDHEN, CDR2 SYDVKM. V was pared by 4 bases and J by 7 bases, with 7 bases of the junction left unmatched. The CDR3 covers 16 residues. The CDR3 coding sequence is TGTGCCAGCAGTTCGACTAGCGGGAGAAGGAACGGGGAGCTGTTTTTT. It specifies CASSSTSGRRNGELFF.

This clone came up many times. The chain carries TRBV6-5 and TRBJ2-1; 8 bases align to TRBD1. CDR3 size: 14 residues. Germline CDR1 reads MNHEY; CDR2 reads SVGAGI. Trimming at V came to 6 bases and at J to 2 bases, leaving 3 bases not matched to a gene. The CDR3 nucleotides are TGTGCCAGCAGCGGGACAGGAACCTACAATGAGCAGTTCTTC. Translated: CASSGTGTYNEQFF.

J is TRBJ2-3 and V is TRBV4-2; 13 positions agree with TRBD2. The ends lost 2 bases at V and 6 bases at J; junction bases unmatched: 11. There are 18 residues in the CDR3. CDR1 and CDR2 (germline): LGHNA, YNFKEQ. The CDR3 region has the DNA TGTGCCAGCAGCCAAACTAGCGGGGGGGCCTGGGTTTGGGATACGCAGTATTTT. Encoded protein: CASSQTSGGAWVWDTQYF.

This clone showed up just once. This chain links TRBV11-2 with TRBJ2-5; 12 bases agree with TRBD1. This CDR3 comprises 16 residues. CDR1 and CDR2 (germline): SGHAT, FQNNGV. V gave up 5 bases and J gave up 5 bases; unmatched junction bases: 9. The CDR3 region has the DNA TGTGCCAGCAGCCCGGGGACAGGGGGCGGGAGGGAGACCCAGTACTTC. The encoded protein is CASSPGTGGGRETQYF.

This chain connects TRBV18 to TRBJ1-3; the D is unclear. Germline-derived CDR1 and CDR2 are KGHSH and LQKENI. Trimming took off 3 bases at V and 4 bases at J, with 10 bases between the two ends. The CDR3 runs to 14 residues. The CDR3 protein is CASSPPGGGNTIYF. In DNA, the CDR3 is TGTGCCAGCTCACCGCCGGGTGGGGGAAACACCATATATTTT.

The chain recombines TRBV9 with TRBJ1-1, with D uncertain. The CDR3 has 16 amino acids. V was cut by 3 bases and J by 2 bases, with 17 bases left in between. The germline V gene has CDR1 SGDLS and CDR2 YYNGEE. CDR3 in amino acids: CASSAVGGGRNTEAFF. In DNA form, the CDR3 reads TGTGCCAGCAGCGCCGTGGGTGGCGGGAGAAACACTGAAGCTTTCTTT. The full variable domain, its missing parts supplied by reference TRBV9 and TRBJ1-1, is DSGVTQTPKHLITATGQRVTLRCSPRSGDLSVYWYQQSLDQGLQFLIQYYNGEERAKGNILERFSAQQFPDLHSELNLSSLELGDSALYFCASSAVGGGRNTEAFFGQGTRLTVV.

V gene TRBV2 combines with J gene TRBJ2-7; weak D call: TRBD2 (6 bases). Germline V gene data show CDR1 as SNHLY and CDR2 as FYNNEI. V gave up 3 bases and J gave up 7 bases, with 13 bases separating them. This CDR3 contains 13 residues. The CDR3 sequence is CASSEVFAGEQYF. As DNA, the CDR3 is TGTGCCAGCAGTGAGGTTTTTGCGGGGGAGCAGTACTTC. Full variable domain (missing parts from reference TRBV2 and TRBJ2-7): EPEVTQTPSHQVTQMGQEVILRCVPISNHLYFYWYRQILGQKVEFLVSFYNNEISEKSEIFDDQFSVERPDGSNFTLKIRSTKLEDSAMYFCASSEVFAGEQYFGPGTRLTVT.

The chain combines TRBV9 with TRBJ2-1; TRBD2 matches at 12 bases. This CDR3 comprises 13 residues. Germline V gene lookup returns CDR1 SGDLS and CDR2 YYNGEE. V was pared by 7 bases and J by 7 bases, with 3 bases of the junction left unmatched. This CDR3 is CASGLAGSNEQFF. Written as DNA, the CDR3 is TGTGCCAGCGGACTAGCGGGGAGTAATGAGCAGTTCTTC.

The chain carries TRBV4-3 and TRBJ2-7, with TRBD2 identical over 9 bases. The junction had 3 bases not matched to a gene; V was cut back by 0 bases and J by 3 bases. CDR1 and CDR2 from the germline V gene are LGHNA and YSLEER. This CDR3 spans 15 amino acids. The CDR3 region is CASSQEASGIYEQYF. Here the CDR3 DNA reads TGCGCCAGCAGCCAAGAGGCTAGCGGGATCTACGAGCAGTACTTC.

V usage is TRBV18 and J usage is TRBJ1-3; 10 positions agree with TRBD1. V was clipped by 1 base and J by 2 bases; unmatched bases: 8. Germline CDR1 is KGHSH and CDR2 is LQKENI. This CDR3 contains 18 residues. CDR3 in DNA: TGTGCCAGCTCACCACGGGGACAGGGGCCGCTGCCTGGAAACACCATATATTTT. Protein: CASSPRGQGPLPGNTIYF.

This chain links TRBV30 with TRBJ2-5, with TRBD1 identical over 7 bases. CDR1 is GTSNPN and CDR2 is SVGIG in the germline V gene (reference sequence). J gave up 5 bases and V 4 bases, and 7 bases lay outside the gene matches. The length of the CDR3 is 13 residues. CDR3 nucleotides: TGTGCCTGGATACTTAGGGGGCGGGAGACCCAGTACTTC. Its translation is CAWILRGRETQYF.

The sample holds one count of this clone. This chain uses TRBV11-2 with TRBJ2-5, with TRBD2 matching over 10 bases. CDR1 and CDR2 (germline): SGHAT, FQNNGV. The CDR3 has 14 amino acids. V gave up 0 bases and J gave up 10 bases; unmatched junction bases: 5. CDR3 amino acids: CASSLDSGGTVQYF. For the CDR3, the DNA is TGTGCCAGCAGCTTAGATAGCGGGGGGACCGTCCAGTACTTC.

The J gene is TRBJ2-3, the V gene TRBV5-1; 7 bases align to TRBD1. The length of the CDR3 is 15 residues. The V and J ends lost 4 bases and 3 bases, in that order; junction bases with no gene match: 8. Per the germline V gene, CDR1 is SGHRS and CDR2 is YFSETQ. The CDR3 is CASSPTGLWTDTQYF. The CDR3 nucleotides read TGCGCCAGCAGCCCGACAGGGCTTTGGACAGATACGCAGTATTTT.